The 25 T cell receptor beta chains in this list originate from one sample, sequenced in a study of blood T cell repertoires in COVID-19. Method: immunoSEQ multiplex PCR; TCRdb's copy keeps in-frame clones and lacks some. The table records 150,000 to 200,000 clones, 80% of them present only once. The specimen sequenced was PBMCs or T cells enriched from blood (not recorded which). The receptors come from a woman aged 55-75 years who had recovered from COVID-19.

The chain carries TRBV19 and TRBJ1-2, with 7 positions matching TRBD1. V lost 3 bases to trimming and J lost 4 bases; unmatched junction nucleotides: 5. This CDR3 comprises 14 residues. The germline V gene has CDR1 LNHDA and CDR2 SQIVND (reference sequence). The CDR3 protein is CASSIQGQSYGYTF. CDR3 sequence (DNA): TGTGCCAGTAGTATCCAGGGACAGTCCTATGGCTACACCTTC.

This chain links TRBV5-1 with TRBJ2-1; D might be TRBD1 (5 bases). The V end lost 0 bases, the J end lost 6 bases, and 7 bases lay between the germline ends. CDR3 length equals 13 residues. Germline V gives CDR1 SGHRS, CDR2 YFSETQ. The DNA of the CDR3 is TGCGCCAGCAGCTTGGGGGGCCTCAATGAGCAGTTCTTC. Residues: CASSLGGLNEQFF.

This rearrangement joins TRBV4-2 to TRBJ2-7; tentative D call: TRBD2 (5 bases). CDR3 length: 14 amino acids. Germline V CDR1 and CDR2: LGHNA, YNFKEQ. V lost 0 bases to trimming and J lost 5 bases, with 11 bases between them. The CDR3 nucleotides read TGTGCCAGCAGCCAAGATTTAGGAGGCCACGAGCAGTACTTC. This sequence encodes CASSQDLGGHEQYF.

J is TRBJ2-2 and V is TRBV18; possibly TRBD2 for D (5 bases). V was shortened by 1 base and J by 4 bases, with 13 bases between the two germline ends. The CDR3 runs to 16 residues. CDR1 is KGHSH, CDR2 LQKENI, per germline. The DNA for the CDR3 is TGTGCCAGCTCACCACGAGGGCCCCTTGTCACCGGGGAGCTGTTTTTT. Translated: CASSPRGPLVTGELFF.

The chain recombines TRBV12-3 or TRBV12-4 with TRBJ1-2; 10 nucleotides agree with TRBD1. This CDR3 has 13 amino acids. With V trimmed by 5 bases and J by 5 bases, 2 bases remained unmatched. CDR3 amino acids: CASSKGQGYGYTF. The DNA of the CDR3 is TGTGCCAGCAGTAAGGGACAGGGGTATGGCTACACCTTC.

The rearrangement uses TRBV24-1 and TRBJ2-5; the D gene is possibly TRBD1 (6 bases). Germline V lookup: CDR1 KGHDR, CDR2 SFDVKD. The CDR3 has 13 residues. The V end lost 8 bases, the J end lost 1 base, and 10 bases lay between the germline ends. CDR3 amino acids: CATNKDSQETQYF. The CDR3 coding sequence is TGTGCCACCAACAAGGACAGCCAAGAGACCCAGTACTTC.

This sequence joins TRBV6-5 and TRBJ1-2, with D tentatively TRBD1 (6 bases). This CDR3 comprises 14 residues. The V gene lost 2 bases and the J gene lost 4 bases, with 11 bases spanning the gap. Germline V gene data show CDR1 as MNHEY and CDR2 as SVGAGI. In DNA form, the CDR3 reads TGTGCCAGCAGTTACAAACAGGGCTTCTATGGCTACACCTTC. Translated, it gives CASSYKQGFYGYTF.

The rearrangement uses TRBV27 and TRBJ1-4; tentative D call: TRBD1 (6 bases). The germline V gene has CDR1 MNHEY and CDR2 SMNVEV (reference sequence). Trimming took off 4 bases at V and 5 bases at J, with 17 bases between the two ends. The CDR3 spans 16 residues. The CDR3: CASSYVTGTPNEKLFF. The CDR3 region has the DNA TGTGCCAGCAGTTACGTAACCGGGACACCCAATGAAAAACTGTTTTTT.

The chain recombines TRBV9 with TRBJ2-7; 9 bases line up with TRBD1. J lost 2 bases, V lost 3 bases, and 6 bases had no gene match. Germline CDR1 SGDLS, CDR2 YYNGEE. This CDR3 is built from 15 residues. CDR3 protein: CASSESGQGPYEQYF. CDR3 nucleotide sequence: TGTGCCAGCAGCGAATCGGGACAGGGCCCCTACGAGCAGTACTTC.

The chain uses TRBV7-2 and TRBJ2-3, with 12 positions matching TRBD2. Per germline, CDR1 SGHTA and CDR2 FQGNSA. The CDR3 runs 15 residues. After removal of 6 bases from V and 6 bases from J, the junction contained 7 bases not matched to a gene. The CDR3, as DNA: TGTGCCAGCAGTTCTAGGACTAGCGGGGCCGATACGCAGTATTTT. Translated, it gives CASSSRTSGADTQYF.

This clone has just one count. This chain joins TRBV30 and TRBJ2-1, with 8 bases identical to TRBD1. Germline V CDR1 and CDR2: GTSNPN, SVGIG (reference sequence). Unmatched junction bases numbered 4, after V lost 4 bases and J lost 2 bases. The CDR3 has 14 residues. CDR3 DNA: TGTGCCTGGACACAGGGGGTAACCTACAATGAGCAGTTCTTC. Translation: CAWTQGVTYNEQFF.

V and J are TRBV2 and TRBJ1-3; D unresolved. The CDR3 runs to 15 residues. Germline V gene data show CDR1 as SNHLY and CDR2 as FYNNEI. V was shortened by 7 bases and J by 2 bases, with 15 bases between the two germline ends. The CDR3 DNA follows: TGTGCCAGCACCCGATCAGCCGGGACTGGAAACACCATATATTTT. It translates to CASTRSAGTGNTIYF. Combining the CDR3 with reference TRBV2 and TRBJ1-3 gives the whole variable domain EPEVTQTPSHQVTQMGQEVILRCVPISNHLYFYWYRQILGQKVEFLVSFYNNEISEKSEIFDDQFSVERPDGSNFTLKIRSTKLEDSAMYFCASTRSAGTGNTIYFGEGSWLTVV.

The chain employs TRBV6-5 and TRBJ2-5, with D maybe TRBD1 (6 bases). The germline V gene encodes CDR1 MNHEY and CDR2 SVGAGI. The V and J ends lost 6 bases and 5 bases respectively, with 13 bases between them. This CDR3 has 13 amino acids. CDR3 in amino acids: CASRVRGVETQYF. CDR3 in DNA: TGTGCCAGCAGAGTCAGGGGAGTCGAGACCCAGTACTTC.

The J gene is TRBJ1-2, the V gene TRBV18, with TRBD1 identical over 9 bases. Germline V lookup: CDR1 KGHSH, CDR2 LQKENI. CDR3 length: 14 residues. The trim removed 2 bases at V and 6 bases at J, leaving 4 bases unmatched. This CDR3 is CASSPSGTGNGYTF. The CDR3 nucleotides read TGTGCCAGCTCACCATCCGGGACAGGGAATGGCTACACCTTC.

This sequence joins TRBV19 and TRBJ1-1; D gene ambiguous. The CDR3 sequence is 16 residues long. CDR1 is LNHDA and CDR2 is SQIVND in the germline V gene (reference sequence). V was shortened by 4 bases and J by 1 base, with 16 bases between the two germline ends. The CDR3 sequence is CASSKEGGQENTEAFF. The DNA for the CDR3 is TGTGCCAGTAGTAAGGAGGGCGGGCAGGAGAACACTGAAGCTTTCTTT. Full variable domain (outside the CDR3, taken from reference TRBV19 and TRBJ1-1): DGGITQSPKYLFRKEGQNVTLSCEQNLNHDAMYWYRQDPGQGLRLIYYSQIVNDFQKGDIAEGYSVSREKKESFPLTVTSAQKNPTAFYLCASSKEGGQENTEAFFGQGTRLTVV.

The chain couples TRBV19 to TRBJ1-1; maybe TRBD1 (6 bases). Germline CDR1 and CDR2: LNHDA and SQIVND (reference sequence). V lost 3 bases and J lost 1, with 12 bases in between. CDR3 length: 15 residues. CDR3 protein: CASSIGGAQNTEAFF. The CDR3 DNA is TGTGCCAGTAGTATTGGGGGGGCCCAGAACACTGAAGCTTTCTTT.

The genes are TRBV21-1 and TRBJ1-5; the table's D call of TRBD1 was not tested on the DNA. TRBV21-1 is a listed pseudogene. CDR3 length: 16 residues. The CDR3 sequence is CASSTVGALPHQPQHF. As DNA, the CDR3 is TGTGCCAGCAGCACGGTAGGGGCCCTCCCCCATCAGCCCCAGCATTTT.

The chain combines TRBV29-1 with TRBJ1-5; tentative D call: TRBD1 (6 bases). CDR3 length equals 12 residues. CDR1 and CDR2 from the germline V gene are SQVTM and ANQGSEA. Between the trimmed V and J ends, which lost 6 bases and 3 bases, there was a span of 9 bases. This CDR3 reads CSVRDTNQPQHF. The CDR3 DNA follows: TGCAGCGTCCGGGACACCAATCAGCCCCAGCATTTT.

The J gene is TRBJ2-4, the V gene TRBV11-2; 11 bases fit TRBD2. The trim removed 4 bases at V and 3 bases at J, leaving 11 bases unmatched. Germline assignment: CDR1 SGHAT and CDR2 FQNNGV. This CDR3 has 18 amino acids. CDR3 bases: TGTGCCAGCAGCTCGAGATTTCTGACTAGCGGGGACAAAAACATTCAGTACTTC. Translation: CASSSRFLTSGDKNIQYF.

The CDR3 loop reads CASSLPRGGIGNEQYF. DNA for the CDR3: TGCGCCAGCAGCTTGCCCCGGGGGGGGATAGGTAACGAGCAGTACTTC. This rearrangement joins TRBV5-1 to TRBJ2-7; 8 nucleotides line up with TRBD2. The CDR3 is made up of 16 amino acids. Per germline, CDR1 SGHRS and CDR2 YFSETQ. With 1 base clipped from V and 5 bases from J, the junction kept 11 bases outside the gene matches.

Only one count was recorded for this clone. The CDR3, as DNA: TGTGCCTGGAGTCAAAAGGGGGTCTATGGCTACACCTTC. Its translation is CAWSQKGVYGYTF. The genes are TRBV30 and TRBJ1-2; weak D call: TRBD1 (6 bases). Germline CDR1 GTSNPN, CDR2 SVGIG (reference sequence). With 2 bases removed from V and 4 bases from J, the gap between germline ends came to 11 bases. This CDR3 region has 13 residues.

The chain recombines TRBV20-1 with TRBJ1-5; weak D call: TRBD1 (6 bases). CDR1 is DFQATT, CDR2 SNEGSKA, per germline (reference sequence). CDR3 length: 16 residues. Trimming left V 3 bases short and J 2 bases short, with 17 bases between. The CDR3 spells CSASPVGGIGNQPQHF. The CDR3 DNA reads as TGCAGTGCTAGTCCCGTAGGGGGAATTGGCAATCAGCCCCAGCATTTT.

The V and J genes are TRBV6-5 and TRBJ2-7; 8 bases are a match to TRBD1. V shed 8 bases and J 8 bases; nucleotides not matched to a gene: 14. Per germline, CDR1 MNHEY and CDR2 SVGAGI. The CDR3 contains 14 residues. The DNA of the CDR3 is TGTGCCAGCTTCGGCAGCCTGACAGGGGACAAGCAGTACTTC. Its translation is CASFGSLTGDKQYF.

The chain joins TRBV24-1 to TRBJ2-3, with TRBD1 matching 7 bases. Germline loops: CDR1 KGHDR, CDR2 SFDVKD. The CDR3 contains 12 residues. Trimming took 4 bases from V and 10 from J; bases not matched to a gene: 4. The CDR3 reads CATSDRQGSQYF. CDR3 coding DNA: TGTGCCACCAGTGACCGACAGGGATCGCAGTATTTT.

This clone occurred once. This sequence joins TRBV6-5 and TRBJ2-5; the D is unclear. The germline V gene encodes CDR1 MNHEY and CDR2 SVGAGI. The V end was cut by 2 bases, the J end by 1 base, with 5 bases between. The CDR3 contains 13 residues. CDR3: CASSYRVQETQYF. The DNA of the CDR3 is TGTGCCAGCAGTTACCGGGTCCAAGAGACCCAGTACTTC.